Listed below are T cell receptor beta chains from one sample, sequenced in a study of blood T cell repertoires in COVID-19. Repertoires were generated with immunoSEQ multiplex PCR, while TCRdb's copy carries only in-frame clones and drops some. Here the sample spans fewer than 500,000 clones, over 75% being singletons. Sequencing was done on a sample of PBMCs or T cells enriched from blood (not recorded which). The receptors derive from a woman aged 25-40 years with acute COVID-19. CDR3s include the opening cysteine and the closing phenylalanine or tryptophan. Fields, in order: D gene, J gene, clone size, V gene, CDR3 protein, CDR3 DNA. A D gene is named only where the DNA matches it firmly. The listing skips clone size in some rows; elsewhere it reads once, few, many or a size class.

NA | TRBJ2-7 | NA | TRBV5-6 | CASSSFDNYEQYF | TGTGCCAGCAGCTCTTTTGACAACTACGAGCAGTACTTC
NA | TRBJ1-2 | NA | TRBV19 | CASSAQVLSSYGYTF | TGTGCCAGTAGTGCACAGGTACTCTCAAGCTATGGCTACACCTTC
NA | TRBJ2-3 | once | TRBV18 | CASCPQGCPDTQYF | TGTGCCAGCTGTCCCCAGGGTTGCCCAGATACGCAGTATTTT
NA | TRBJ2-6 | NA | TRBV7-8 | CASSLAFPGANVLTF | TGTGCCAGCAGCTTAGCCTTCCCTGGGGCCAACGTCCTGACTTTC
TRBD2 | TRBJ2-1 | once | TRBV19 | CASSSPGERGVNNEQFF | TGTGCCAGTAGTTCCCCAGGGGAGCGGGGGGTAAACAATGAGCAGTTCTTC
TRBD2 | TRBJ2-1 | NA | TRBV18 | CASSRLTGTSGDNEQFF | TGTGCCAGCTCGCGGCTAACCGGGACTAGCGGGGACAATGAGCAGTTCTTC
NA | TRBJ1-2 | NA | TRBV2 | CASSAYRVVHTF | TGTGCCAGCAGTGCCTACAGGGTAGTCCACACCTTC
TRBD2 | TRBJ2-7 | NA | TRBV10-3 | CATAGGGSYEQYF | TGTGCCACAGCGGGGGGCGGATCCTACGAGCAGTACTTC
NA | TRBJ2-3 | few | TRBV19 | CASSTPVSRTDTQYF | TGTGCCAGTAGTACCCCGGTAAGCCGCACAGATACGCAGTATTTT
TRBD1 | TRBJ1-1 | NA | TRBV7-2 | CASSLTGTVNTEAFF | TGTGCCAGCAGCTTAACCGGGACAGTGAACACTGAAGCTTTCTTT
NA | TRBJ1-2 | few | TRBV19 | CASSKRSVNGYTF | TGTGCCAGTAGTAAGAGGTCAGTTAATGGCTACACCTTC
TRBD1 | TRBJ2-1 | NA | TRBV9 | CASSSMTGVNNEQFF | TGTGCCAGCAGCTCCATGACAGGGGTGAACAATGAGCAGTTCTTC
TRBD2 | TRBJ2-2 | NA | TRBV7-9 | CASSSSGGPNTGELFF | TGTGCCAGCAGCTCGAGCGGGGGGCCGAACACCGGGGAGCTGTTTTTT
NA | TRBJ1-5 | NA | TRBV2 | CASSEGGGSQPQHF | TGTGCCAGCAGTGAAGGAGGGGGTTCTCAGCCCCAGCATTTT
NA | TRBJ1-2 | NA | TRBV9 | CASSVDGRANYGYTF | TGTGCCAGCAGCGTAGATGGGAGAGCTAACTATGGCTACACCTTC
TRBD2 | TRBJ2-7 | NA | TRBV7-3 | CASSIASGPGNEQYF | TGTGCCAGCAGCATCGCTAGCGGGCCAGGCAACGAGCAGTACTTC